These 24 T cell receptor beta chains share one sample of origin, sequenced in a study of shared clonotypes between healthy human individuals. Profiling relied on immunoSEQ multiplex PCR, and the TCRdb table lists in-frame clones only, not all of them. The table includes some 500,000 clones, about 96% detected once. The material sequenced was naive CD4+ T cells sorted from blood. As for subset: CD45RA+ positively selected. These receptors originate from a woman aged 25 to 39 in good health.

V is TRBV5-1 and J is TRBJ2-1, with D tentatively TRBD2 (6 bases). The CDR3 is 15 amino acids. Germline V CDR1 and CDR2: SGHRS, YFSETQ. Deletions cut 5 bases from V and 1 base from J, with 13 bases between. CDR3 region: CASSRGGISYNEQFF. The CDR3 bases are TGCGCCAGCAGTCGCGGCGGGATATCCTACAATGAGCAGTTCTTC.

This clone was observed a few times. The chain links TRBV9 to TRBJ1-1, with a tentative D call TRBD1 (5 bases). The V gene's germline CDR1 is SGDLS and CDR2 YYNGEE. V gave up 4 bases and J gave up 2 bases, with 12 bases separating them. The CDR3 contains 14 residues. CDR3 region: CASSPGTANTEAFF. For the CDR3, the DNA is TGTGCCAGCAGCCCCGGGACGGCTAACACTGAAGCTTTCTTT.

This chain connects TRBV18 to TRBJ1-2, with D possibly being TRBD1 (6 bases). V was trimmed by 3 bases and J by 4 bases, leaving 15 bases between them. The CDR3 runs 15 residues. Germline loops: CDR1 KGHSH, CDR2 LQKENI. The CDR3 nucleotides are TGTGCCAGCTCACCGGTGGGGGGCCTGAGCTATGGCTACACCTTC. This translates into CASSPVGGLSYGYTF. The full variable domain, in which reference TRBV18 and TRBJ1-2 provide the parts outside the CDR3, is NAGVMQNPRHLVRRRGQEARLRCSPMKGHSHVYWYRQLPEEGLKFMVYLQKENIIDESGMPKERFSAEFPKEGPSILRIQQVVRGDSAAYFCASSPVGGLSYGYTFGSGTRLTVV.

The chain is built from TRBV28 and TRBJ2-5; 11 nucleotides line up with TRBD1. CDR1 and CDR2 (germline): MDHEN, SYDVKM. V gave up 5 bases and J gave up 3 bases; unmatched junction bases: 5. The CDR3 contains 15 residues. The CDR3 DNA reads TGTGCCAGCAGTGCCCCGGGACAGGGGGAAGAGACCCAGTACTTC. Protein product: CASSAPGQGEETQYF.

V and J are TRBV28 and TRBJ2-3; no reliable D call. The V end was cut by 6 bases, the J end by 2 bases, with 9 bases between. The CDR3 totals 13 residues. Germline V gene sequence: CDR1 MDHEN, CDR2 SYDVKM. This CDR3 reads CASSQSPTDTQYF. The DNA of the CDR3 is TGTGCCAGCAGCCAGAGCCCCACAGATACGCAGTATTTT.

The V gene is TRBV6-5, the J gene TRBJ1-1, with a tentative D call TRBD1 (5 bases). V dropped 4 bases and J dropped 5 bases, with 17 bases sitting between them. CDR3 size: 15 residues. Germline assignment: CDR1 MNHEY and CDR2 SVGAGI. The CDR3 bases are TGTGCCAGCAGTTGGCTTATGAGGGGCGCAACTGAAGCTTTCTTT. Amino acids: CASSWLMRGATEAFF.

This chain links TRBV11-2 with TRBJ2-7; D might be TRBD2 (5 bases). From germline, CDR1 is SGHAT and CDR2 FQNNGV. This CDR3 has 15 amino acids. V was trimmed by 3 bases and J by 0 bases, leaving 12 bases between them. The CDR3 loop reads CASSFGRRSSYEQYF. DNA for the CDR3: TGTGCCAGCAGCTTCGGCAGGAGGAGCTCCTACGAGCAGTACTTC. The variable domain in full, with the rest retrieved from reference TRBV11-2 and TRBJ2-7, is EAGVAQSPRYKIIEKRQSVAFWCNPISGHATLYWYQQILGQGPKLLIQFQNNGVVDDSQLPKDRFSAERLKGVDSTLKIQPAKLEDSAVYLCASSFGRRSSYEQYFGPGTRLTVT.

The CDR3 loop is CASSPVETGHRGELFF. CDR3 in DNA: TGCGCCAGCAGTCCTGTCGAGACAGGGCACCGCGGGGAGCTGTTTTTT. The rearrangement joins TRBV5-1 to TRBJ2-2; 7 bases fit TRBD1. Germline loops: CDR1 SGHRS, CDR2 YFSETQ. Germline trimming cut 5 bases from V and 7 bases from J; bases unmatched to any gene: 14. The CDR3 runs 16 residues.

The chain joins TRBV7-8 to TRBJ1-2; TRBD1 aligns across 7 bases. CDR3 length: 17 amino acids. Germline lookup yields CDR1 SGHVS and CDR2 FQNEAQ. With V trimmed by 4 bases and J by 5 bases, 16 bases remained unmatched. CDR3 residues: CASSSMFRGQARYGYTF. The CDR3 DNA reads TGTGCCAGCAGCTCTATGTTTCGAGGACAGGCCCGTTATGGCTACACCTTC.

The chain couples TRBV6-5 to TRBJ1-2, with 8 positions matching TRBD1. This CDR3 region has 15 residues. Trimming took 4 bases from V and 4 from J; bases not matched to a gene: 8. The germline gives CDR1 MNHEY, CDR2 SVGAGI. The CDR3: CASSSPDRESYGYTF. The CDR3 DNA follows: TGTGCCAGCAGTTCCCCGGACAGGGAAAGCTATGGCTACACCTTC.

The chain couples TRBV28 to TRBJ2-3, with D possibly matching TRBD1 (7 bases). Per the germline V gene, CDR1 is MDHEN and CDR2 is SYDVKM. CDR3 size: 16 residues. The V and J ends lost 6 bases and 4 bases respectively, with 20 bases between them. Written as DNA, the CDR3 is TGTGCCAGCAGCTATCAGGGGGGAGGCGTAGCAGATACGCAGTATTTT. Translated, it gives CASSYQGGGVADTQYF. The full variable domain, with the rest looked up from reference TRBV28 and TRBJ2-3, is DVKVTQSSRYLVKRTGEKVFLECVQDMDHENMFWYRQDPGLGLRLIYFSYDVKMKEKGDIPEGYSVSREKKERFSLILESASTNQTSMYLCASSYQGGGVADTQYFGPGTRLTVL.

This chain links TRBV10-3 with TRBJ2-7; D possibly corresponds to TRBD2 (6 bases). Germline CDR1 and CDR2: ENHRY and SYGVKD. This CDR3 is built from 16 residues. With 5 bases removed from V and 4 bases from J, the gap between germline ends came to 21 bases. The CDR3 coding sequence is TGTGCCATCAGTACATGGCTAGCGCCCATCCGATACGAGCAGTACTTC. Encoded protein: CAISTWLAPIRYEQYF.

The chain uses TRBV5-1 and TRBJ2-7; D gene unclear. V lost 4 bases and J 2 bases, leaving 16 bases between the germline ends. The germline CDR1 and CDR2 sequences are SGHRS and YFSETQ. The CDR3 runs 15 residues. In DNA form, the CDR3 reads TGCGCCAGCAGCCCCAGTTCTGGGCATCCCTACGAGCAGTACTTC. Translation: CASSPSSGHPYEQYF. Variable domain in full (rest from reference TRBV5-1 and TRBJ2-7): KAGVTQTPRYLIKTRGQQVTLSCSPISGHRSVSWYQQTPGQGLQFLFEYFSETQRNKGNFPGRFSGRQFSNSRSEMNVSTLELGDSALYLCASSPSSGHPYEQYFGPGTRLTVT.

This chain links TRBV7-9 with TRBJ1-2, with D uncertain. Germline V gene lookup returns CDR1 SEHNR and CDR2 FQNEAQ (reference sequence). The CDR3 is 12 residues long. Trimming removed 2 bases from V and 4 bases from J, with 5 bases in between. The CDR3 DNA reads TGTGCCAGCAGCTTAAGCGGCTATGGCTACACCTTC. Its protein is CASSLSGYGYTF.

This sequence joins TRBV19 and TRBJ1-2; D is ambiguous. Germline-derived CDR1 and CDR2 are LNHDA and SQIVND (reference sequence). The CDR3 is 14 residues long. V was cut by 0 bases and J by 2 bases, with 7 bases left in between. This CDR3 reads CASSIESRNYGYTF. In DNA form, the CDR3 reads TGTGCCAGTAGTATAGAGAGCCGGAACTATGGCTACACCTTC.

This chain uses TRBV19 with TRBJ2-2; possible D gene TRBD1, 6 bases. The V end lost 9 bases, the J end lost 4 bases, and 18 bases lay between the germline ends. This CDR3 region has 15 residues. Germline CDR1 reads LNHDA; CDR2 reads SQIVND (reference sequence). The CDR3, as DNA: TGTGCCAGCAAAAGGGACACAGGACCCACCGGGGAGCTGTTTTTT. It encodes CASKRDTGPTGELFF.

This clone has a single count. The CDR3: CASSTDRGRTGELFF. For the CDR3, the DNA is TGCGCCAGCAGCACTGACAGGGGGAGGACCGGGGAGCTGTTTTTT. The V and J genes are TRBV5-1 and TRBJ2-2; 9 bases map to TRBD1. CDR3 length: 15 residues. Per the germline V gene, CDR1 is SGHRS and CDR2 is YFSETQ. V gave up 4 bases and J gave up 5 bases; unmatched junction bases: 6.

The V and J genes are TRBV6-5 and TRBJ2-7; a possible D gene is TRBD2 (6 bases). The CDR3 spans 13 residues. CDR1 and CDR2 from the germline V gene are MNHEY and SVGAGI. V lost 6 bases and J 2 bases, leaving 11 bases between the germline ends. In DNA, the CDR3 is TGTGCCAGCAGGCGGGACCGCACCTACGAGCAGTACTTC. Its protein product is CASRRDRTYEQYF.

The rearrangement joins TRBV9 to TRBJ2-7; D unresolved. The V end was cut by 4 bases, the J end by 1 base, with 12 bases between. CDR3 size: 14 residues. The germline CDR1 and CDR2 sequences are SGDLS and YYNGEE. CDR3 sequence: CASSFGWDSYEQYF. As DNA, the CDR3 is TGTGCCAGCAGCTTTGGGTGGGATTCCTACGAGCAGTACTTC. The complete variable domain, with remaining parts taken from reference TRBV9 and TRBJ2-7, reads DSGVTQTPKHLITATGQRVTLRCSPRSGDLSVYWYQQSLDQGLQFLIQYYNGEERAKGNILERFSAQQFPDLHSELNLSSLELGDSALYFCASSFGWDSYEQYFGPGTRLTVT.

The chain recombines TRBV9 with TRBJ2-3; 8 bases map to TRBD1. Germline CDR1 SGDLS, CDR2 YYNGEE. CDR3 length equals 16 residues. Trimming removed 4 bases from V and 4 bases from J; junction bases left unmatched: 11. CDR3 region: CASSSHDRGNADTQYF. The CDR3 DNA reads TGTGCCAGCAGCTCCCACGACAGGGGCAATGCAGATACGCAGTATTTT. The full variable domain, with the rest looked up from reference TRBV9 and TRBJ2-3, is DSGVTQTPKHLITATGQRVTLRCSPRSGDLSVYWYQQSLDQGLQFLIQYYNGEERAKGNILERFSAQQFPDLHSELNLSSLELGDSALYFCASSSHDRGNADTQYFGPGTRLTVL.

Comment on this clone: One end of the junction is discordant with germline, which a read error may explain. This chain uses TRBV11-2 with TRBJ2-2, with D hard to call. The germline V gene encodes CDR1 SGHAT and CDR2 FQNNGV. CDR3 length: 14 amino acids. The CDR3 nucleotides are TGTGCCAGCCGCTTATCAGGGAACACCGGGGAGCTGTTTTTT. Amino acids: CASRLSGNTGELFF.

This clone was recorded only once. This chain joins TRBV11-2 and TRBJ2-7; possible D gene TRBD1, 5 bases. The V end lost 5 bases, the J end lost 3 bases, and 17 bases lay between the germline ends. The CDR3 totals 15 residues. Germline CDR1 is SGHAT and CDR2 is FQNNGV. The CDR3 loop is CASSDLLGRVYEQYF. In DNA, the CDR3 is TGTGCCAGCAGCGATCTCCTGGGCAGGGTCTACGAGCAGTACTTC.

The chain has TRBV19 and TRBJ2-1; D ambiguous. Looked up from germline, CDR1 is LNHDA and CDR2 is SQIVND (reference sequence). With 0 bases removed from V and 1 base from J, the gap between germline ends came to 7 bases. CDR3 length equals 15 residues. This chain's CDR3 is CASSIDSRSYNEQFF. The CDR3 DNA follows: TGTGCCAGTAGTATAGACAGTCGATCCTACAATGAGCAGTTCTTC. The complete variable domain, with remaining parts taken from reference TRBV19 and TRBJ2-1, reads DGGITQSPKYLFRKEGQNVTLSCEQNLNHDAMYWYRQDPGQGLRLIYYSQIVNDFQKGDIAEGYSVSREKKESFPLTVTSAQKNPTAFYLCASSIDSRSYNEQFFGPGTRLTVL.

This sequence joins TRBV28 and TRBJ1-5, with a weak D call TRBD1 (5 bases). The germline V gene has CDR1 MDHEN and CDR2 SYDVKM. The CDR3 contains 16 residues. Deletions cut 6 bases from V and 1 base from J, with 16 bases between. The CDR3 nucleotides read TGTGCCAGCAGCAGGGCCTCGGCCCCGAGCAATCAGCCCCAGCATTTT. Its protein product is CASSRASAPSNQPQHF. Together with reference TRBV28 and TRBJ1-5, the CDR3 gives the full variable domain: DVKVTQSSRYLVKRTGEKVFLECVQDMDHENMFWYRQDPGLGLRLIYFSYDVKMKEKGDIPEGYSVSREKKERFSLILESASTNQTSMYLCASSRASAPSNQPQHFGDGTRLSIL.